This T cell receptor (beta chain) was identified in a study of T cells after yellow fever vaccination. MiXCR, applied by TCRdb to the 5' RACE reads, yields one record per CDR3 protein. The sample lists under 400,000 distinct CDR3 sequences, 12% occurring once. Note on this clonotype: Its antigen remains unknown.

Overall study findings and caveats: CD4 and CD8 compartments shared a small share of clonotypes.

Sample: CD4+ T cells sorted from PBMCs, taken 15 days after the yellow fever booster vaccination. The sequence derives from a man aged 18 to 30 who received the YFV17D yellow fever vaccine.

The CDR3 nucleotides are TGTGCCAGCAGCCAAGATCGGCGAGCAGGGTTCTCTGAAGCTTTCTTT. This gives the protein CASSQDRRAGFSEAFF. The chain has TRBV4-2 and TRBJ1-1; D is perhaps TRBD1 (5 bases). The germline V gene has CDR1 LGHNA and CDR2 YNFKEQ. Trimming removed 0 bases from V and 6 bases from J, with 17 bases in between. The CDR3 covers 16 residues.